The text below deals with one TCR beta chain. This entry is derived from a study of blood T cell repertoires in COVID-19. Study background: Specimens from acute and convalescent COVID-19 originated in the United States, Italy and Spain.

The repertoire was sequenced with immunoSEQ multiplex PCR; TCRdb's copy has only in-frame clones and lacks some. Altogether about 280,000 clones are present, about four fifths being singletons, with the ten largest covering roughly 4.7%. This CDR3 comprises 14 residues. Per germline, CDR1 SEHNR and CDR2 FQNEAQ (reference sequence). V lost 6 bases to trimming and J lost 4 bases, with 12 bases between them. This clonotype was sampled from a man in his forties who had been exposed to COVID-19. V usage is TRBV7-9 and J usage is TRBJ2-2; TRBD2 is a possible D gene (6 bases). The sequenced sample consisted of PBMCs or T cells enriched from blood (not recorded which). As DNA, the CDR3 is TGTGCCAGCAGTCGGGATAGCGGCACCGGGGAGCTGTTTTTT. This sequence encodes CASSRDSGTGELFF.